Sequencing of this T cell receptor (beta chain) was carried out in a study of cytomegalovirus exposure and HLA in healthy donors. PCR employed 60 Vbeta and 13 Jbeta primers. Produced via immunoSEQ multiplex PCR; TCRdb's table is partial and in-frame only. The table shows 150,000 to 200,000 clones, with about 80% occurring only once. General study points: Later analysis placed DRB1 highest and HLA-C lowest in TCR association rates, which differed by HLA locus.

Regarding this clone: Its antigen is undetermined.

This clonotype was sampled from a young woman in good health and CMV-seropositive. Sequencing was performed on PBMCs.

The CDR3 DNA follows: TGTGCCAGCAGTAACGGGGCGAACACCGGGGAGCTGTTTTTT. Translating it yields CASSNGANTGELFF. The J gene is TRBJ2-2, the V gene TRBV6-5; maybe TRBD2 (5 bases). CDR3 length: 14 amino acids. The V and J ends lost 5 bases and 0 bases respectively, with 7 bases between them. The germline gives CDR1 MNHEY, CDR2 SVGAGI.